A single sample gave rise to the 6 T cell receptor beta chains below, sequenced in a study of T-cell memory formation after mild COVID-19. TCRdb recomputed calls from the 5' RACE reads with MiXCR, one row per CDR3 protein. The table records about 560,000 distinct CDR3 sequences, 17% of them present only once. Sequencing used PBMCs or a T cell subset sorted from them (not recorded which). These receptor sequences come from an adult woman who had mild COVID-19 (a few samples of this study predate the infection). Cell type and time point are not known.

The V gene is TRBV2, the J gene TRBJ1-1; D is ambiguous. The germline V and J ends were trimmed by 2 bases and 1 base, with 8 bases remaining between them. Germline CDR1 and CDR2: SNHLY and FYNNEI. There are 14 residues in the CDR3. CDR3: CASSETGRNTEAFF. In nucleotides, the CDR3 is TGTGCCAGCAGTGAAACGGGAAGGAACACTGAAGCTTTCTTT.

This clonotype was counted a few times. In DNA form, the CDR3 reads TGTGCCAGCAGCTTAGTGGCCCTGACTAGCACAGATACGCAGTATTTT. Encoded protein: CASSLVALTSTDTQYF. This chain connects TRBV7-2 to TRBJ2-3; no definite D call. Germline V CDR1 and CDR2: SGHTA, FQGNSA. Trimming stripped 1 base from V and 0 bases from J, with 11 bases between. The CDR3 contains 16 residues.

The chain recombines TRBV7-9 with TRBJ1-1, with D tentatively TRBD1 (6 bases). Germline V gene data show CDR1 as SEHNR and CDR2 as FQNEAQ (reference sequence). V lost 7 bases and J lost 6, with 12 bases in between. The CDR3 totals 12 residues. The CDR3 sequence: CASTPKGAEAFF. CDR3 bases: TGTGCCAGCACCCCGAAGGGGGCTGAAGCTTTCTTT.

V usage is TRBV4-1 and J usage is TRBJ2-6, with D possibly TRBD1 on 6 matching bases. Per the germline V gene, CDR1 is MGHRA and CDR2 is YSYEKL. The CDR3 consists of 18 residues. V gave up 4 bases and J gave up 0 bases, with 16 bases separating them. This CDR3 is CASSRTVNRDSGANVLTF. The CDR3 region has the DNA TGCGCCAGCAGCCGTACGGTTAACAGGGACTCTGGGGCCAACGTCCTGACTTTC.

The chain uses TRBV20-1 and TRBJ2-5; D could derive from TRBD1 or TRBD2 (6 bases each). The germline gives CDR1 DFQATT, CDR2 SNEGSKA (reference sequence). The CDR3 has 19 amino acids. The V and J ends lost 5 bases and 2 bases respectively, with 30 bases between them. CDR3 protein: CSAFVTDFSGAHFQETQYF. CDR3 in DNA: TGCAGTGCTTTTGTTACGGACTTCTCGGGGGCGCATTTTCAAGAGACCCAGTACTTC.

A few counts support this clonotype. The chain carries TRBV13 and TRBJ2-4, with 8 nucleotides matching TRBD2. The J segment lost 8 bases and the V segment lost 5 bases, leaving 5 bases of the junction unmatched. CDR1 is PRHDT and CDR2 is FYEKMQ in the germline V gene (reference sequence). This CDR3 has 13 amino acids. CDR3 sequence reads: CASSHGGADIQYF. The CDR3 DNA reads TGTGCCAGCAGCCACGGGGGGGCAGACATTCAGTACTTC.